The subject of this entry is one T cell receptor beta chain. This specimen comes from a study of technical replicates of blood from a handful of donors. Profiled with immunoSEQ multiplex PCR; TCRdb holds only in-frame clones, not every one. The sample yields about 63,000 clones, around nine tenths seen once. Germline V gene sequence: CDR1 MNHNS, CDR2 SASEGT. The CDR3 sequence is 14 residues long. Trimming removed 9 bases from V and 2 bases from J; junction bases left unmatched: 9. Material for sequencing was PBMCs. The rearrangement joins TRBV6-1 to TRBJ2-5; 7 bases are shared with TRBD2. The TCR comes from a human donor in good health. Some clones in this sample may be carry-over from other donors' samples. The CDR3 sequence: CASAGTNTQETQYF. The CDR3, as DNA: TGTGCCAGTGCCGGGACTAACACACAAGAGACCCAGTACTTC.